This TCR beta chain was recovered during a study of T cell responses to AZD1222 COVID-19 vaccine. Clones were sequenced by immunoSEQ multiplex PCR, and TCRdb holds only the in-frame ones, with some missing. The sample contains around 260,000 clones, approximately 95% of which appear only once. Study-wide findings and caveats: Researchers took repertoire samples only after the peak T cell response had come. With dominance at 160-218 and 743-854, vaccine-associated CD4 TCRs spanned spike. At study baseline, merely a handful of AZD1222 recipients were seropositive.

Note on this clone: The antigen is unknown.

Trimming stripped 7 bases from V and 1 base from J, with 7 bases between. This CDR3 contains 12 residues. Germline V lookup: CDR1 MNHNS, CDR2 SASEGT. The material sequenced was peripheral blood, taken on day 0 of AZD1222 vaccination. This receptor was obtained from an adult in good health. The genes are TRBV6-1 and TRBJ1-2, with D uncertain. As DNA, the CDR3 is TGTGCCAGCATGGCTCTTAACTATGGCTACACCTTC. Protein sequence: CASMALNYGYTF.